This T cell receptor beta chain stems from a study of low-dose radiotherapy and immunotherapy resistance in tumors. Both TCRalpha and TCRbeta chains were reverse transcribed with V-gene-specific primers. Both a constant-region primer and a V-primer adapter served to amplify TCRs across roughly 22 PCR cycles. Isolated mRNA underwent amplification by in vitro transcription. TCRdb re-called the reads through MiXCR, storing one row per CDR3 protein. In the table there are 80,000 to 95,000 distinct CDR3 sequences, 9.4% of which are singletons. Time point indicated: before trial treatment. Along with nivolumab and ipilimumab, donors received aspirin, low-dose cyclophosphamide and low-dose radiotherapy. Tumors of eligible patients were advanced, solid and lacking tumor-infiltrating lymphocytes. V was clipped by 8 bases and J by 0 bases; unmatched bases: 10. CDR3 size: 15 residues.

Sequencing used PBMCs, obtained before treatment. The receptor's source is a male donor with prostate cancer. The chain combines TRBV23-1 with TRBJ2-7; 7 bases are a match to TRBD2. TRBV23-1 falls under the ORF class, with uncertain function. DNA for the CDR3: TGCGCCAGCGGCCTCCAGGGCGGGGGCTCCTACGAGCAGTACTTC. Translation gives CASGLQGGGSYEQYF.